This T cell receptor beta chain came from a study of metastatic and nonmetastatic thyroid tumors (dated by TCRdb to about 2020). Regarding the study in general: For patients with malignant and with benign thyroid disease, the researchers compared repertoires between peripheral blood samples and tumor or nodule tissue samples. Here is what the overall study found, with its caveats: TCR beta diversity was reported as significantly higher in malignant tumors than in benign nodules, in both blood and tumor samples.

The CDR3, cysteine through phenylalanine, is 16 amino acids long. Only CDR3 DNA remains: 48 bases, in frame from the first base. CDR1 and CDR2 were assigned from the germline V gene as MDHEN and SYDVKM. Deletion took 3 bases off V and 5 bases off J, with a span of 17 bases between the germline ends. Before undergoing thyroid surgery, none of the patients had been given any kind of treatment. Patient clinical samples collected from about 2012 to 2019 were retrospectively analysed using T-cell receptor beta sequencing. There are many counts of this clone. Its antigen is currently not known. No per-base quality is available; no much larger clone lies one base away. The library was produced with PCR. The instrument was an Illumina HiSeq 4000. The TCR beta-chain CDR3 region of each patient was profiled by high-throughput sequencing. In the source study's methods: Drawing on CDR3 differences between clinicopathological groups, the researchers built a classifier meant to tell apart patients with distant-metastatic papillary thyroid cancer. To measure repertoire diversity the researchers used the Shannon index, while the Morisita-Horn index served to gauge how similar the tumor and blood repertoires were. TCRdb cleaned the public reads at Q25 with fastp, built clones with MiXCR and kept in-frame beta chains. V and J calls and clone size were set by TCRdb, not the authors. The sample table records fewer than 40,000 clones; about a fifth of these occur just once. The top ten constitute roughly 3% of the sample.

This sequence originates from a male donor with papillary thyroid cancer or a benign thyroid nodule (not recorded which). Some clones in this sample may be carry-over from other donors' samples. Specimen: tumor tissue. Recombination linked TRBV28 to TRBJ2-1; perhaps TRBD1 is the D gene, with 5 bases matching. The CDR3 has the sequence CASSFPPWTSNNEQFF. The bases read TGTGCCAGCAGTTTTCCGCCTTGGACAAGCAACAATGAGCAGTTCTTC.